The entry that follows covers one T cell receptor beta chain sequence. These data originate in a study of control samples from healthy donors and cancer patients. The CDR3 is 18 amino acids. After removal of 0 bases from V and 6 bases from J, the junction contained 9 bases not matched to a gene. The germline gives CDR1 SGHRS, CDR2 YFSETQ. Measured with immunoSEQ multiplex PCR; TCRdb has only the in-frame clones, and not every one. The sample gives 45,000 to 60,000 clones, 94% of which show up once; 3% to 4% is in the top ten. Specimen: blood. This chain links TRBV5-1 with TRBJ2-1; 13 bases match TRBD2. This receptor was identified in a man aged 25-40 years in good health. CDR3 nucleotide sequence: TGCGCCAGCAGCTTGGGAGAACCGGGACTAGCGGGACCCAATGAGCAGTTCTTC. Encoded protein: CASSLGEPGLAGPNEQFF.